This section outlines one TCR beta chain sequence together with its context. The data belong to a study of blood T cell repertoires in COVID-19. The CDR3 has 16 residues. The V segment lost 6 bases and the J segment 3 bases; nucleotides outside the gene matches: 7. Germline loops: CDR1 MNHEY, CDR2 SMNVEV (reference sequence). Repertoires were generated with immunoSEQ multiplex PCR, while TCRdb's copy carries only in-frame clones and drops some. The sample includes 200,000 to 250,000 clones, 80% to 90% of them seen just once. What was sequenced was PBMCs or T cells enriched from blood (not recorded which). This TCR came from a woman aged 50 to 60 who had been exposed to COVID-19. The rearrangement joins TRBV27 to TRBJ1-6; the match to TRBD1 covers 8 bases. DNA of the CDR3: TGTGCCAGCAGGTCCACAGGGGGTCTCTATAATTCACCCCTCCACTTT. Its protein product is CASRSTGGLYNSPLHF.